The 16 T cell receptor beta chains below all came from one sample that was sequenced in a study of blood T cell repertoires in COVID-19. This table comes from immunoSEQ multiplex PCR, and its TCRdb copy is limited to in-frame clones, with some not included. The table records about 190,000 clones, nearly 80% of them present only once. The source material was peripheral blood. These receptors all stem from a woman aged 70-85 years with acute or convalescent COVID-19.

This clone appeared a few times. The chain employs TRBV7-3 and TRBJ2-5; D perhaps matches TRBD1 (6 bases). There are 13 residues in the CDR3. Per germline, CDR1 SGHTA and CDR2 FQGTGA. V dropped 5 bases and J dropped 5 bases, with 12 bases sitting between them. The CDR3 nucleotides are TGTGCCAGCAGCCCAGGGGCCACTGAGACCCAGTACTTC. Translated, it gives CASSPGATETQYF. The whole variable domain, filled in from reference TRBV7-3 and TRBJ2-5, reads GAGVSQTPSNKVTEKGKYVELRCDPISGHTALYWYRQSLGQGPEFLIYFQGTGAADDSGLPNDRFFAVRPEGSVSTLKIQRTERGDSAVYLCASSPGATETQYFGPGTRLLVL.

This chain connects TRBV2 to TRBJ1-5; 7 bases are a match to TRBD1. This CDR3 comprises 17 residues. The trim removed 4 bases at V and 2 bases at J, leaving 11 bases unmatched. The germline V gene encodes CDR1 SNHLY and CDR2 FYNNEI. CDR3: CASSAGRQGVGNQPQHF. CDR3 in DNA: TGTGCCAGCAGTGCGGGAAGACAGGGCGTCGGCAATCAGCCCCAGCATTTT.

This clone came up a few times. The chain uses TRBV19 and TRBJ1-2, with 8 bases aligning to TRBD1. The CDR3 has 16 residues. Germline values: CDR1 LNHDA, CDR2 SQIVND (reference sequence). V trimming: 8 bases; J trimming: 8 bases; junction bases outside the gene matches: 19. CDR3 nucleotide sequence: TGTGCCAGTGGGACAGGACAAGGGATCGGAATTGAAGGCTACACCTTC. Translated: CASGTGQGIGIEGYTF.

The chain couples TRBV5-5 to TRBJ2-1, with 7 bases identical to TRBD2. Germline V gives CDR1 SGHKS, CDR2 YYEKEE (reference sequence). The ends lost 4 bases at V and 7 bases at J; junction bases unmatched: 14. CDR3 size: 16 residues. This CDR3 reads CASSRPLGGSTNEQFF. Written as DNA, the CDR3 is TGTGCCAGCAGCAGACCACTAGGCGGGAGTACGAATGAGCAGTTCTTC.

The CDR3 DNA sequence: TGTGCCAGCAGGAGGAGTTTCTCCTACGAGCAGTACTTC. Its protein product is CASRRSFSYEQYF. The chain joins TRBV2 to TRBJ2-7; D unresolved. In germline, CDR1 is SNHLY, CDR2 FYNNEI. Trimming stripped 6 bases from V and 0 bases from J, with 9 bases between. The CDR3 is made up of 13 amino acids.

The chain joins TRBV30 to TRBJ1-5; D gene uncertain. The ends were cut back, 0 bases at V and 8 bases at J, with 11 bases in the middle. Germline loops: CDR1 GTSNPN, CDR2 SVGIG (reference sequence). The CDR3 covers 13 residues. The CDR3 protein is CAWSVSLQEPQHF. The CDR3 DNA reads TGTGCCTGGAGTGTAAGTTTGCAGGAGCCCCAGCATTTT. Full variable domain (rest looked up from reference TRBV30 and TRBJ1-5): SQTIHQWPATLVQPVGSPLSLECTVEGTSNPNLYWYRQAAGRGLQLLFYSVGIGQISSEVPQNLSASRPQDRQFILSSKKLLLSDSGFYLCAWSVSLQEPQHFGDGTRLSIL.

This chain joins TRBV7-8 and TRBJ1-6, with D unresolved. V lost 0 bases and J lost 6, with 12 bases in between. CDR1 is SGHVS and CDR2 is FQNEAQ in the germline V gene. The CDR3 runs 16 residues. The CDR3 loop is CASSLAPASVNSPLHF. CDR3 DNA: TGTGCCAGCAGCTTAGCTCCAGCCAGCGTTAATTCACCCCTCCACTTT.

This clone appeared many times. The chain has TRBV7-3 and TRBJ1-2, with D unclear. V lost 5 bases to trimming and J lost 3 bases, with 10 bases between them. The length of the CDR3 is 13 residues. Germline V gene data show CDR1 as SGHTA and CDR2 as FQGTGA. The CDR3 loop reads CASSKAADYGYTF. The CDR3 DNA reads as TGTGCCAGCAGCAAAGCGGCGGACTATGGCTACACCTTC.

V usage is TRBV30 and J usage is TRBJ1-2; no clear D gene. V was shortened by 0 bases and J by 4 bases, with 6 bases between the two germline ends. Germline V gives CDR1 GTSNPN, CDR2 SVGIG (reference sequence). This CDR3 has 12 residues. CDR3 sequence: CAWSVSSYGYTF. CDR3 bases: TGTGCCTGGAGTGTATCCAGCTATGGCTACACCTTC.

The CDR3: CASRRVDYGYTF. DNA for the CDR3: TGTGCCAGCAGGAGGGTCGATTATGGCTACACCTTC. The chain couples TRBV6-5 to TRBJ1-2; D is ambiguous. V was pared by 6 bases and J by 5 bases, with 10 bases between. The germline V gene has CDR1 MNHEY and CDR2 SVGAGI. The CDR3 runs 12 residues.

The rearrangement joins TRBV4-2 to TRBJ1-6; weak D call: TRBD1 (5 bases). This CDR3 has 15 amino acids. Trimming shortened V by 6 bases and J by 0 bases, and 9 bases separated the two germline ends. Germline lookup yields CDR1 LGHNA and CDR2 YNFKEQ. CDR3 amino acids: CASRPDSSYNSPLHF. CDR3 DNA sequence: TGTGCCAGCAGACCAGACAGCTCCTATAATTCACCCCTCCACTTT.

The sample holds many counts of this clone. The chain links TRBV12-5 to TRBJ2-7; TRBD2 is a possible D gene (5 bases). V was clipped by 7 bases and J by 7 bases, with 20 bases between them. CDR3 length equals 14 residues. CDR1 LGHNT and CDR2 FRNRAP come from the germline V gene. The CDR3 region is CASAPGTSRREQYF. Written as DNA, the CDR3 is TGTGCTAGTGCGCCGGGCACTTCCCGGAGGGAGCAGTACTTC.

Only one count was recorded for this clone. The chain has TRBV10-2 and TRBJ2-7; D unclear. Trimming left V 0 bases short and J 0 bases short, with 12 bases between. This CDR3 spans 16 amino acids. The germline CDR1 and CDR2 sequences are WSHSY and SAAADI. In DNA form, the CDR3 reads TGCGCCAGCAGTGAGTCGGGCAGACCCCGCTCCTACGAGCAGTACTTC. Translation: CASSESGRPRSYEQYF.

This clone was recorded a few times. J is TRBJ2-7 and V is TRBV13, with 10 bases fitting TRBD2. J gave up 7 bases and V 5 bases, and 8 bases lay outside the gene matches. The germline gives CDR1 PRHDT, CDR2 FYEKMQ (reference sequence). CDR3 length equals 14 residues. CDR3 nucleotides: TGTGCCAGCAGCGAAGCGGGAGGGCCGAGAGAGCAGTACTTC. Protein: CASSEAGGPREQYF.

The chain has TRBV3-1 (or the pseudogene TRBV3-2) and TRBJ1-2; D might be TRBD1 (5 bases). Germline-derived CDR1 and CDR2 are LGHDT and YNNKEL (reference sequence). This CDR3 contains 18 residues. V was cut by 1 base and J by 7 bases, with 25 bases left in between. In DNA form, the CDR3 reads TGTGCCAGCAGCCAAGCTGTAGGGGCGCGTACGGATTTTCTTGGCTACACCTTC. Amino acid sequence: CASSQAVGARTDFLGYTF.

The chain combines TRBV14 with TRBJ2-4, with D uncertain. From germline, CDR1 is SGHDN and CDR2 FVKESK. This CDR3 comprises 15 residues. The ends were cut back, 1 base at V and 3 bases at J, with 10 bases in the middle. This chain's CDR3 is CASSQGTEGKNIQYF. For the CDR3, the DNA is TGTGCCAGCAGCCAAGGAACAGAAGGCAAAAACATTCAGTACTTC.